These 23 T cell receptor beta chains came from one sample sequenced in a study of control samples from healthy donors and cancer patients. Here immunoSEQ multiplex PCR was the method, and the copy in TCRdb shows in-frame clones only, minus some. The sample has under 200,000 clones, roughly 95% seen once. Sequencing was carried out using blood. Receptors originate from a woman aged 25 to 39 in good health.

The chain links TRBV5-1 to TRBJ1-3; weak D call: TRBD1 (6 bases). The CDR3 extends over 16 amino acids. With 3 bases removed from V and 0 bases from J, the gap between germline ends came to 13 bases. Germline-derived CDR1 and CDR2 are SGHRS and YFSETQ. CDR3 loop: CASSWDIRSSGNTIYF. The CDR3, as DNA: TGCGCCAGCAGCTGGGACATCAGGAGCTCTGGAAACACCATATATTTT.

This clone was seen once. The chain couples TRBV6-5 to TRBJ1-4; D gene uncertain. This CDR3 is 14 amino acids long. CDR1 MNHEY and CDR2 SVGAGI come from the germline V gene. Trimming removed 6 bases at V and 4 bases at J, with 12 bases between. This CDR3 reads CASSSRSLNEKLFF. The CDR3 DNA sequence: TGTGCCAGCAGCTCCCGAAGCCTTAATGAAAAACTGTTTTTT.

The chain combines TRBV2 with TRBJ1-5; a possible D gene is TRBD1 (5 bases). The V end was cut by 8 bases, the J end by 4 bases, with 15 bases between. The CDR3 sequence is 14 residues long. Germline assignment: CDR1 SNHLY and CDR2 FYNNEI. The DNA for the CDR3 is TGTGCCAGCCAGGAGAAGGGGCCTAATCAGCCCCAGCATTTT. This translates into CASQEKGPNQPQHF.

The chain uses TRBV4-1 and TRBJ1-3, with 8 bases that match TRBD1. The CDR3 has 16 residues. V dropped 0 bases and J dropped 4; count of bases not matched to a gene: 5. The germline V gene encodes CDR1 MGHRA and CDR2 YSYEKL. This CDR3 is CASSQEDRGIGNTIYF. The CDR3 region has the DNA TGCGCCAGCAGCCAAGAAGACAGGGGTATAGGAAACACCATATATTTT.

J is TRBJ2-5 and V is TRBV7-9; maybe TRBD2 (5 bases). The CDR3 runs to 16 residues. V was shortened by 4 bases and J by 1 base, with 16 bases between the two germline ends. From germline, CDR1 is SEHNR and CDR2 FQNEAQ (reference sequence). CDR3 amino acids: CASSSGARGFQETQYF. Here the CDR3 DNA reads TGTGCCAGCAGCTCAGGAGCTCGGGGATTCCAAGAGACCCAGTACTTC.

The chain recombines TRBV7-6 with TRBJ2-1; D not resolved. Per germline, CDR1 SGHVS and CDR2 FNYEAQ. This CDR3 comprises 12 residues. V was pared by 1 base and J by 13 bases, with 11 bases between. CDR3 nucleotide sequence: TGTGCCAGCAGCTTAGTTTTGGGCTCTCAGTTCTTC. It is translated as CASSLVLGSQFF.

This sequence joins TRBV3-1 (or the pseudogene TRBV3-2) and TRBJ2-1, with D perhaps assigned TRBD1 or TRBD2 (6 bases each). V lost 1 base and J lost 9, with 19 bases in between. The CDR3 sequence is 16 residues long. In germline, CDR1 is LGHDT, CDR2 YNNKEL (reference sequence). CDR3 sequence reads: CASSQAILGGLSEQFF. In nucleotides, the CDR3 is TGTGCCAGCAGCCAAGCCATACTAGGGGGGCTAAGTGAGCAGTTCTTC.

This chain links TRBV2 with TRBJ2-5, with 7 bases lining up with TRBD1. The length of the CDR3 is 14 residues. Germline V gene sequence: CDR1 SNHLY, CDR2 FYNNEI. Trimming took 6 bases from V and 1 from J; bases not matched to a gene: 5. In nucleotides, the CDR3 is TGTGCCAGCAGATCGACAGGGATCCAAGAGACCCAGTACTTC. Translated, it gives CASRSTGIQETQYF.

The rearrangement links TRBV6-5 to TRBJ1-6, with D unresolved. The CDR3 extends over 14 amino acids. The V gene lost 2 bases and the J gene lost 10 bases, with 12 bases spanning the gap. Germline CDR1 MNHEY, CDR2 SVGAGI. The CDR3 reads CASSYREEGSPLHF. CDR3 in DNA: TGTGCCAGCAGTTACAGGGAAGAAGGATCACCCCTCCACTTT.

J is TRBJ2-7 and V is TRBV7-8, with 11 bases aligning to TRBD1. The germline V gene has CDR1 SGHVS and CDR2 FQNEAQ. The CDR3 covers 15 residues. J gave up 3 bases and V 4 bases, and 5 bases lay outside the gene matches. CDR3 sequence reads: CASSSGQGVFYEQYF. The CDR3 nucleotides are TGTGCCAGCAGCTCGGGACAGGGGGTTTTCTACGAGCAGTACTTC. The variable domain in full, completed from reference TRBV7-8 and TRBJ2-7, reads GAGVSQSPRYKVAKRGQDVALRCDPISGHVSLFWYQQALGQGPEFLTYFQNEAQLDKSGLPSDRFFAERPEGSVSTLKIQRTQQEDSAVYLCASSSGQGVFYEQYFGPGTRLTVT.

The chain couples TRBV5-5 to TRBJ2-7; TRBD2 matches at 8 bases. The CDR3 covers 16 residues. Germline values: CDR1 SGHKS, CDR2 YYEKEE (reference sequence). Trimming removed 2 bases from V and 3 bases from J; junction bases left unmatched: 10. Here the CDR3 reads CASSFHQRENFYEQYF. In DNA form, the CDR3 reads TGTGCCAGCAGCTTTCACCAGCGGGAGAACTTCTACGAGCAGTACTTC.

With respect to this clone: Distinct nucleotide sequences in the sample also encode this CDR3. This rearrangement joins TRBV5-1 to TRBJ1-5; 7 positions agree with TRBD1. Per germline, CDR1 SGHRS and CDR2 YFSETQ. The CDR3 length is 15 residues. With 2 bases clipped from V and 0 bases from J, the junction kept 2 bases outside the gene matches. The CDR3 is CASSLGTDSNQPQHF. The DNA for the CDR3 is TGCGCCAGCAGCTTAGGGACAGATAGCAATCAGCCCCAGCATTTT. Drawing the rest from reference TRBV5-1 and TRBJ1-5, the complete variable domain is KAGVTQTPRYLIKTRGQQVTLSCSPISGHRSVSWYQQTPGQGLQFLFEYFSETQRNKGNFPGRFSGRQFSNSRSEMNVSTLELGDSALYLCASSLGTDSNQPQHFGDGTRLSIL.

V usage is TRBV29-1 and J usage is TRBJ1-2; TRBD1 agrees at 11 bases. This CDR3 comprises 16 residues. CDR1 is SQVTM and CDR2 is ANQGSEA in the germline V gene. V lost 1 base and J lost 3; bases outside the gene matches: 7. The chain's CDR3 is CSVEVWDRGVDYGYTF. The CDR3 nucleotides are TGCAGCGTTGAAGTCTGGGACAGGGGGGTAGACTATGGCTACACCTTC.

The chain joins TRBV18 to TRBJ1-6; perhaps TRBD1 as D (5 bases). The germline V gene has CDR1 KGHSH and CDR2 LQKENI. V dropped 4 bases and J dropped 9 bases, with 16 bases sitting between them. This CDR3 contains 15 residues. The CDR3 bases are TGTGCCAGCTCACAGGGACGGGGTTCGGGTTCACCCCTCCACTTT. This codes for CASSQGRGSGSPLHF.

This clone has more than one count but fewer than ten. V usage is TRBV6-4 and J usage is TRBJ1-1, with 11 bases identical to TRBD1. The CDR3 has 18 residues. The V gene end was trimmed by 2 bases and the J gene end by 4 bases; junction bases not matched to a gene: 12. The germline gives CDR1 MRHNA, CDR2 SNTAGT. This CDR3 is CASSDPGQGAPPVTEAFF. In DNA, the CDR3 is TGTGCCAGCAGTGACCCCGGACAGGGGGCGCCCCCGGTCACTGAAGCTTTCTTT.

In the case of this clone: Other DNA sequences of this sample code for an identical CDR3. The rearrangement uses TRBV28 and TRBJ2-5; possible D gene TRBD1, 6 bases. The CDR3 totals 15 residues. V was shortened by 2 bases and J by 3 bases, with 13 bases between the two germline ends. CDR1 is MDHEN and CDR2 is SYDVKM in the germline V gene. In nucleotides, the CDR3 is TGTGCCAGCAGTTTAGGCCAAGGGGGAGAAGAGACCCAGTACTTC. Protein product: CASSLGQGGEETQYF.

The chain carries TRBV5-5 and TRBJ1-4, with D maybe TRBD1 (5 bases). V lost 6 bases, J lost 7 bases, and 16 bases lay in between. Germline V gene data show CDR1 as SGHKS and CDR2 as YYEKEE (reference sequence). CDR3 length: 14 residues. The CDR3 region is CASTLRQGSEKLFF. The CDR3 DNA follows: TGTGCCAGCACCCTTCGGCAGGGAAGTGAAAAACTGTTTTTT.

The genes are TRBV7-2 and TRBJ2-5, with TRBD2 matching 12 bases. V was clipped by 5 bases and J by 5 bases; unmatched bases: 9. This CDR3 comprises 16 residues. The germline V gene has CDR1 SGHTA and CDR2 FQGNSA. The CDR3 DNA reads as TGTGCCAGCAGCAAGGGGTTGACTAGCGGGGGTGAGACCCAGTACTTC. Translation gives CASSKGLTSGGETQYF.

The chain carries TRBV14 and TRBJ2-7; D is unresolved. Per the germline V gene, CDR1 is SGHDN and CDR2 is FVKESK. V was clipped by 3 bases and J by 1 base, with 1 base between them. The CDR3 has 11 amino acids. Here the CDR3 reads CASSQSYEQYF. CDR3 nucleotide sequence: TGTGCCAGCAGCCAGTCCTACGAGCAGTACTTC.

J is TRBJ2-7 and V is TRBV6-2 or TRBV6-3; 11 bases map to TRBD2. The germline V gene encodes CDR1 MNHEY and CDR2 SVGEGT. The CDR3 runs to 12 residues. Losses at the gene ends were 5 bases for V and 7 bases for J; bases not matched to a gene: 1. The CDR3 is CASSRTSGEQYF. For the CDR3, the DNA is TGTGCCAGCAGTCGGACTAGCGGGGAGCAGTACTTC.

The V call is TRBV14, the J call TRBJ2-1; D remains ambiguous. Germline loops: CDR1 SGHDN, CDR2 FVKESK. This CDR3 region has 11 residues. Trimming took 0 bases from V and 9 from J, leaving 3 bases between them. The CDR3: CASSQESEQFF. The CDR3 coding sequence is TGTGCCAGCAGCCAAGAGAGTGAGCAGTTCTTC.

J is TRBJ1-1 and V is TRBV11-2, with TRBD1 as a possible D gene (6 bases). The CDR3 is 14 residues long. Germline CDR1 and CDR2: SGHAT and FQNNGV. V dropped 5 bases and J dropped 5 bases, with 15 bases sitting between them. The CDR3 spells CASSPDRPLTEAFF. The CDR3 DNA is TGTGCCAGCAGCCCAGACAGGCCGTTGACTGAAGCTTTCTTT.

The chain uses TRBV2 and TRBJ1-2; TRBD1 is a possible D gene (6 bases). The CDR3 is 16 residues long. Germline assignment: CDR1 SNHLY and CDR2 FYNNEI. Trimming cost V 6 bases and J 4 bases, with 21 bases left between them. In DNA, the CDR3 is TGTGCCAGCAGACGACCTGGGGGGGGCGCGATCTATGGCTACACCTTC. This sequence encodes CASRRPGGGAIYGYTF.